Detailed here is one TCR beta chain. Antigen unknown. This entry belongs to a study of TIL therapy for anti-PD-1-resistant metastatic lung cancer. Study-wide results and limits: Many TIL product clones were absent from baseline tumor, suggesting clonal contraction.

Indicated time point: pre-treatment sample, taken before nivolumab and TIL therapy. Pleural nodules or supraclavicular lymph nodes made up most of the excised metastases sampled. This was the immunoSEQ v3 assay. Sequencing used immunoSEQ multiplex PCR; TCRdb keeps in-frame clones, though not all of them. The profile covers some 90,000 clones, with just over 65% appearing a single time and approximately 10% taken by the ten largest. The material was tumor tissue, obtained at baseline. The receptor comes from a person aged 25 to 79 with non-small cell lung cancer.

The CDR3 DNA is TGTGCCAGCAGACCACCGGACAGGGGTTATGGCTACACCTTC. It translates to CASRPPDRGYGYTF. The V and J genes are TRBV13 and TRBJ1-2; 9 bases agree with TRBD1. The V and J ends lost 6 bases and 5 bases, in that order; junction bases with no gene match: 7. Germline V gene sequence: CDR1 PRHDT, CDR2 FYEKMQ (reference sequence). This CDR3 region has 14 residues. The complete variable domain, with remaining parts taken from reference TRBV13 and TRBJ1-2, reads AAGVIQSPRHLIKEKRETATLKCYPIPRHDTVYWYQQGPGQDPQFLISFYEKMQSDKGSIPDRFSAQQFSDYHSELNMSSLELGDSALYFCASRPPDRGYGYTFGSGTRLTVV.